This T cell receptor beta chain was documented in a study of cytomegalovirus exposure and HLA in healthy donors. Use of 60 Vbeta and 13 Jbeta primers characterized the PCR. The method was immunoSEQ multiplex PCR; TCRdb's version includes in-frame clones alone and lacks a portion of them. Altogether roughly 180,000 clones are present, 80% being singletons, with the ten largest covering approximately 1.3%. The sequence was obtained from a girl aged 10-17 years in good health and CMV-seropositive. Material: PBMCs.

CDR3: CASSSQGAGYGYTF. CDR3 bases: TGTGCCAGCAGCTCGCAGGGGGCCGGTTATGGCTACACCTTC. The chain links TRBV7-9 to TRBJ1-2; 8 bases fit TRBD1. Germline CDR1 SEHNR, CDR2 FQNEAQ (reference sequence). The CDR3 has 14 amino acids. V gave up 4 bases and J gave up 5 bases; unmatched junction bases: 6.